This T cell receptor (beta chain) was sequenced in a study of long-term antiretroviral therapy in people with HIV. General study results and limits: Relative to transplant donor controls, diversity remained lower despite increasing after ART. At every time point, clones expanded before ART dominated the repertoire.

Remarks on this clone: Its matching antigen is unknown.

With 4 bases removed from V and 2 bases from J, the gap between germline ends came to 12 bases. Germline lookup yields CDR1 SGHVS and CDR2 FQNEAQ. CDR3 length: 14 amino acids. Treatment for all HIV-infected participants took place in the United States. The study used samples holding about 0.95-10 million cryopreserved PBMC before DNA extraction. At the survey level, the v3.0 immunoSEQ assay was run. Profiling relied on immunoSEQ multiplex PCR, and the TCRdb table lists in-frame clones only, not all of them. The repertoire holds roughly 34,000 clones, roughly 80% seen once, with approximately 2.9% in the top ten.

Sequenced here: unsorted PBMCs, sampled 1.9 years after starting antiretroviral therapy. The receptor was isolated from a man aged 18 to 29 with HIV. The rearrangement uses TRBV7-8 and TRBJ2-7, with D tentatively TRBD1 or TRBD2 (5 bases each). CDR3 residues: CASSSGTVTYEQYF. Written as DNA, the CDR3 is TGTGCCAGCAGCTCCGGGACGGTGACCTACGAGCAGTACTTC.